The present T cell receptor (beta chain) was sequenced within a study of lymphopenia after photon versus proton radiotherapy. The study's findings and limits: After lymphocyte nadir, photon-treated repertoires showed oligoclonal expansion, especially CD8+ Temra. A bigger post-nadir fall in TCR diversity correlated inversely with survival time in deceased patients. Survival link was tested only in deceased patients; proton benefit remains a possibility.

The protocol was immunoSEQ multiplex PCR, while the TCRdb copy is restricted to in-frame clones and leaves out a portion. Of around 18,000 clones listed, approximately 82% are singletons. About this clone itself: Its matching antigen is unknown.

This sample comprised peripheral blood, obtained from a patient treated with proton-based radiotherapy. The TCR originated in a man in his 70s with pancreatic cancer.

Here the CDR3 DNA reads TGTGCCAGCAGCCCGGTCAGGGGTTTCTACGAGCAGTACTTC. It codes for CASSPVRGFYEQYF. The J gene is TRBJ2-5, the V gene TRBV7-9; TRBD1 might be the D (6 bases). The assigned J gene may be wrong: the sequence end matches TRBJ2-7 better. The CDR3 has 14 amino acids. Germline CDR1 is SEHNR and CDR2 is FQNEAQ (reference sequence).